The clone carrying this T cell receptor (beta chain) was recorded a few times. These data originate in a study of cytomegalovirus exposure and HLA in healthy donors. CDR1 SEHNR and CDR2 FQNEAQ come from the germline V gene (reference sequence). Trimming stripped 1 base from V and 0 bases from J, with 8 bases between. The length of the CDR3 is 15 residues. PCR primers comprised 60 Vbeta and 13 Jbeta primers. Assay used: immunoSEQ multiplex PCR; TCRdb lists only in-frame clones, some missing. Of under 200,000 clones listed, approximately 80% are singletons. This rearrangement joins TRBV7-9 to TRBJ2-3, with D unresolved. The sequenced sample was PBMCs. This sequence was found in a woman in her late teens or twenties in good health and CMV-seronegative. Here the CDR3 DNA reads TGTGCCAGCAGCTTAGTACCGACTAGCACAGATACGCAGTATTTT. Amino acid sequence: CASSLVPTSTDTQYF. The full variable domain, rest sourced from reference TRBV7-9 and TRBJ2-3, is DTGVSQNPRHKITKRGQNVTFRCDPISEHNRLYWYRQTLGQGPEFLTYFQNEAQLEKSRLLSDRFSAERPKGSFSTLEIQRTEQGDSAMYLCASSLVPTSTDTQYFGPGTRLTVL.